Described below is a single T cell receptor beta chain sequence and its context. The data are from a study of CD8 T cells in Susac syndrome. The CDR3 covers 18 residues. The ends lost 0 bases at V and 6 bases at J; junction bases unmatched: 13. RNA was extracted with the RNeasy kit, and a quantity of about 0.45 to 1 ug was reverse transcribed using random hexamers. It was immunoSEQ multiplex PCR that amplified TCR beta CDR3 across 54 Vbeta and 13 Jbeta. TCRdb fed the immunoSEQ multiplex PCR reads into MiXCR, producing one record per CDR3 protein. This table holds some 300,000 distinct CDR3 sequences, about 89% found once. TCR beta sequencing was performed on blood CD8+ and CD4+ T cells. The study used treatment-naive patients who had stable or active relapsing-remitting disease as multiple sclerosis controls. Negative isolation was applied to CD8+ and CD4+ T cells, and FACS enrichment was applied to TEMRA cells.

The receptor's source is a human donor with multiple sclerosis. The chain combines TRBV23-1 with TRBJ2-5; 10 bases match TRBD2. TRBV23-1 is placed among ORFs of uncertain function. Sequenced input: CD8+ T cells from PBMCs. CDR3 region: CASSQSSASGGPRKTQYF. In nucleotides, the CDR3 is TGCGCCAGCAGTCAATCCTCGGCTAGCGGGGGACCAAGAAAGACCCAGTACTTC.